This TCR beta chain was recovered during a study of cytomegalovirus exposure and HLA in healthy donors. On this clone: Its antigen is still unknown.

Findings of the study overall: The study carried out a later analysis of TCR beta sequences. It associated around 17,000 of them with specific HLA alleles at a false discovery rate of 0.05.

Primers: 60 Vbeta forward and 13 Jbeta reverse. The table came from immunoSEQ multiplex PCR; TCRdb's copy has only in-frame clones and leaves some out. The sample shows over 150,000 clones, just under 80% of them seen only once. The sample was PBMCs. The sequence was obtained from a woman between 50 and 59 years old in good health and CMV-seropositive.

For the CDR3, the DNA is TGTGCCAGCAGCACCGCACTAGCGGCGTCCTACGAGCAGTACTTC. Translating gives CASSTALAASYEQYF. The rearrangement joins TRBV6-6 to TRBJ2-5; 8 nucleotides line up with TRBD2. The J call may be wrong; the DNA end is better matched by TRBJ2-7. This CDR3 spans 15 amino acids. CDR1 and CDR2 from the germline V gene are MNHNY and SVGAGI (reference sequence).